This T cell receptor beta chain originates from a study of beta chain features in type 1 diabetes. Regarding the study as a whole: There was a moderate but significant shortening of TCRB CDR3s in all four CD4+ subsets of Type 1 diabetes patients.

On this clone itself: Its antigen is undetermined.

Germline assignment: CDR1 LGHNA and CDR2 YNFKEQ. The CDR3 is 16 amino acids. The V segment lost 0 bases and the J segment 4 bases; nucleotides outside the gene matches: 8. Expressed TCRB transcripts were sequenced, since all the RNA that had been isolated was reverse transcribed. Data came from immunoSEQ multiplex PCR; TCRdb stores just in-frame clones and leaves some out. The sample holds about 650,000 clones, 12% seen once. The sample comprised naive CD4+ T cells from blood. The chain joins TRBV4-2 to TRBJ2-5, with 7 bases that match TRBD1. The receptor was isolated from a man aged 25-45 years with type 1 diabetes. In DNA, the CDR3 is TGTGCCAGCAGCCAAGATATCCGACAGGGTGGAGAGACCCAGTACTTC. Its protein product is CASSQDIRQGGETQYF.